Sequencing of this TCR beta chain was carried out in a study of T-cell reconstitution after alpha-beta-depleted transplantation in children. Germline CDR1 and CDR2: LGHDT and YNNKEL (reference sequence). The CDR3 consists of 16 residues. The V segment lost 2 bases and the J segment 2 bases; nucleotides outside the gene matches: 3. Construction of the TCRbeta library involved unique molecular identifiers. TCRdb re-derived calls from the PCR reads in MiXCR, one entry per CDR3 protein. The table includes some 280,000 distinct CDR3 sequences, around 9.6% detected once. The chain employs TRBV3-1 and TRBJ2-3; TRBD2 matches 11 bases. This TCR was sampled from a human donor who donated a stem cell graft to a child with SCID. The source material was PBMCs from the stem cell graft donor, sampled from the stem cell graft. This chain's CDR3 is CASSQIAGGLTDTQYF. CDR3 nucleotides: TGTGCCAGCAGCCAAATAGCGGGGGGGCTCACAGATACGCAGTATTTT.